Following are 3 T cell receptor beta chains from one sample sequenced in a study of shared T cell receptors in the human thymus. Sequencing used immunoSEQ multiplex PCR; TCRdb keeps in-frame clones, though not all of them. In the table there are 450,000 to 650,000 clones, 75% to 80% of which are singletons. The data also belong to a second study, concerning human thymus T cells.

Sequenced material: thymocytes. Every receptor here comes from a boy under two years old with a congenital heart defect.

The chain recombines TRBV2 with TRBJ1-1, with 12 positions matching TRBD1. Germline V gene sequence: CDR1 SNHLY, CDR2 FYNNEI. The CDR3 sequence is 16 residues long. The J segment lost 6 bases and the V segment lost 5 bases, leaving 10 bases of the junction unmatched. The CDR3: CASSWDRGPGVAEAFF. As DNA, the CDR3 is TGTGCCAGCAGTTGGGACAGGGGGCCCGGGGTGGCTGAAGCTTTCTTT. Supplemented by reference TRBV2 and TRBJ1-1, the full variable domain reads EPEVTQTPSHQVTQMGQEVILRCVPISNHLYFYWYRQILGQKVEFLVSFYNNEISEKSEIFDDQFSVERPDGSNFTLKIRSTKLEDSAMYFCASSWDRGPGVAEAFFGQGTRLTVV.

The chain combines TRBV4-3 with TRBJ2-2; TRBD2 agrees at 8 bases. CDR3 length: 17 residues. The V gene's germline CDR1 is LGHNA and CDR2 YSLEER. The trim removed 3 bases at V and 2 bases at J, leaving 8 bases unmatched. The CDR3 reads CASSHQGSGVNTGELFF. CDR3 coding DNA: TGCGCCAGCAGCCACCAAGGTAGCGGGGTTAACACCGGGGAGCTGTTTTTT.

This clone appeared a single time. The chain recombines TRBV28 with TRBJ2-2, with 7 bases lining up with TRBD1. Germline V gene lookup returns CDR1 MDHEN and CDR2 SYDVKM. J lost 4 bases, V lost 8 bases, and 7 bases had no gene match. The CDR3 covers 14 residues. CDR3 sequence reads: CASEGGEGTGELFF. Written as DNA, the CDR3 is TGTGCCAGCGAAGGGGGCGAGGGCACCGGGGAGCTGTTTTTT.